The 7 T cell receptor beta chains below come from one sample, sequenced in a study of blood T cells in healthy people across ages. A second PCR of 7 to 11 cycles used a sample-barcoded 5' primer and a J-beta primer mix. MiXCR was run by TCRdb on the 5' RACE reads, yielding one entry per CDR3 protein. Counted here are around 800,000 distinct CDR3 sequences, 35% to 50% occurring once; the ten biggest clones make up 15% to 20%. The sample taken for sequencing was blood. These receptors all stem from a man of 80 years or more in good health.

The J gene is TRBJ2-1, the V gene TRBV21-1; TRBD2, the table's D call, lacks a check against the DNA. TRBV21-1 is classified as a pseudogene. The CDR3 is made up of 13 amino acids. CDR3 protein: CASRGLASDEQFF. The CDR3 DNA reads TGTGCCAGCAGGGGACTAGCTAGTGATGAGCAGTTCTTC.

This clonotype was found many times. J is TRBJ2-1 and V is TRBV4-3, with 9 bases aligning to TRBD2. The CDR3 covers 16 residues. CDR1 is LGHNA and CDR2 is YSLEER in the germline V gene. Trimming cost V 3 bases and J 0 bases; bases outside gene matches: 3. The CDR3 here is CASSQTSGSSYNEQFF. In DNA form, the CDR3 reads TGCGCCAGCAGCCAGACTAGCGGCAGCTCCTACAATGAGCAGTTCTTC.

This clonotype turned up a few times. The chain recombines TRBV4-3 with TRBJ2-1; 8 nucleotides match TRBD1. This CDR3 is 16 amino acids long. V lost 2 bases and J lost 5; bases outside the gene matches: 8. Per the germline V gene, CDR1 is LGHNA and CDR2 is YSLEER. The CDR3 nucleotides read TGCGCCAGCAGCCAAACGACAGGGGTCCTCAACAATGAGCAGTTCTTC. This translates into CASSQTTGVLNNEQFF.

This clonotype came up a few times. This chain connects TRBV5-8 to TRBJ2-2; 12 bases are a match to TRBD2. V shed 5 bases, J shed 6 bases, and the junction held 8 bases outside the gene matches. Germline V CDR1 and CDR2: SGHTS, YDEGEE. The CDR3 covers 16 residues. CDR3 DNA sequence: TGTGCCAGCAGTTTCCCGACTAGCGGGAGATCCGGGGAGCTGTTTTTT. Translating gives CASSFPTSGRSGELFF.

The V call is TRBV28, the J call TRBJ1-2; tentatively, D is TRBD1 (5 bases). Trimming removed 7 bases at V and 6 bases at J, with 15 bases between. The CDR3 consists of 13 residues. Germline V gene sequence: CDR1 MDHEN, CDR2 SYDVKM. CDR3 coding DNA: TGTGCCAGCACCGTGTGGGGGGTGGATGGCTACACCTTC. Protein product: CASTVWGVDGYTF.

CDR3 DNA sequence: TGCAGTGCTAGAGATCGGACTAGCGGACCTGAATACAATGAGCAGTTCTTC. This sequence encodes CSARDRTSGPEYNEQFF. V and J are TRBV20-1 and TRBJ2-1; TRBD2 agrees at 10 bases. There are 17 residues in the CDR3. The trim removed 0 bases at V and 4 bases at J, leaving 9 bases unmatched. Germline CDR1 DFQATT, CDR2 SNEGSKA (reference sequence).

The chain uses TRBV6-6 and TRBJ2-2; maybe TRBD2 (5 bases). CDR3 length: 14 residues. Germline V CDR1 and CDR2: MNHNY, SVGAGI (reference sequence). Trimming removed 2 bases at V and 5 bases at J, with 9 bases between. CDR3 protein: CASSYEGATGELFF. Written as DNA, the CDR3 is TGTGCCAGCAGTTACGAGGGAGCGACCGGGGAGCTGTTTTTT.